Listed below are T cell receptor beta chains from one sample, sequenced in a study of T-cell reconstitution after alpha-beta-depleted transplantation in children. Each CDR3 protein is one row after TCRdb ran MiXCR on the PCR reads. The sample includes roughly 170,000 distinct CDR3 sequences, 6% to 7% of them seen just once. The sample consisted of PBMCs from the stem cell graft donor, taken from the stem cell graft. The receptors were sampled from a human donor who donated a stem cell graft to a child with Wiskott-Aldrich syndrome. CDR3s include the opening cysteine and the closing phenylalanine or tryptophan. D genes are given only for firm matches. Clone sizes are given selectively: once, few, many, or a class where the clone is expanded.

D gene: TRBD2
V gene: TRBV20-1
CDR3 length: 14
clone size: many
J gene: TRBJ2-2
CDR3 DNA: TGCAGTGCCACGGGACTAGGAAACACCGGGGAGCTGTTTTTT
CDR3 protein: CSATGLGNTGELFF

D gene: TRBD1
V gene: TRBV6-5
CDR3 length: 13
clone size: many
J gene: TRBJ2-3
CDR3 DNA: TGTGCCAGTTATAACACAGGGGCAGATACGCAGTATTTT
CDR3 protein: CASYNTGADTQYF

D gene: -
V gene: TRBV12-3/TRBV12-4
CDR3 length: 17
clone size: many
J gene: TRBJ1-2
CDR3 DNA: TGTGCCAGCAGTTTATATGGGAGAGGGCTAGCGAACTATGGCTACACCTTC
CDR3 protein: CASSLYGRGLANYGYTF

D gene: -
V gene: TRBV10-3
CDR3 length: 15
clone size: many
J gene: TRBJ1-5
CDR3 DNA: TGTGCCATCAGTGAAGACACCTCCCCCGGTCAGCCCCAGCATTTT
CDR3 protein: CAISEDTSPGQPQHF

D gene: -
V gene: TRBV5-1
CDR3 length: 15
clone size: -
J gene: TRBJ1-1
CDR3 DNA: TGCGCCAGCAGCTTGTCGACAGATTTGAACACTGAAGCTTTCTTT
CDR3 protein: CASSLSTDLNTEAFF

D gene: TRBD2
V gene: TRBV7-6
CDR3 length: 16
clone size: many
J gene: TRBJ2-7
CDR3 DNA: TGTGCCAGCAGCCCGGGGACTAGCGGGGGGACCTACGAGCAGTACTTC
CDR3 protein: CASSPGTSGGTYEQYF

D gene: TRBD1
V gene: TRBV7-8
CDR3 length: 15
clone size: few
J gene: TRBJ1-2
CDR3 DNA: TGTGCCAGCAGCGCCGGGACAGCTATCACCTATGGCTACACCTTC
CDR3 protein: CASSAGTAITYGYTF

D gene: -
V gene: TRBV7-2
CDR3 length: 14
clone size: -
J gene: TRBJ1-1
CDR3 DNA: TGTGCCAGCAGCTTAGTACGGGGGCCCTTTGGAGCTTTCTTT
CDR3 protein: CASSLVRGPFGAFF

D gene: TRBD1
V gene: TRBV7-9
CDR3 length: 17
clone size: many
J gene: TRBJ2-7
CDR3 DNA: TGTGCCAGCAGCTCATCTGGGCAGGGGGCAGTAAGGTACGAGCAGTACTTC
CDR3 protein: CASSSSGQGAVRYEQYF

D gene: TRBD2
V gene: TRBV3-1
CDR3 length: 19
clone size: few
J gene: TRBJ2-1
CDR3 DNA: TGTGCCAGCAGCCCTTTTCGGACTAGCCAAGTTAGCTCCTACAATGAGCAGTTCTTC
CDR3 protein: CASSPFRTSQVSSYNEQFF

D gene: -
V gene: TRBV10-2
CDR3 length: 12
clone size: many
J gene: TRBJ2-7
CDR3 DNA: TGCGCCAGCAGTGAGTCCCCCTACGAGCAGTACTTC
CDR3 protein: CASSESPYEQYF

D gene: TRBD1
V gene: TRBV6-5
CDR3 length: 15
clone size: many
J gene: TRBJ1-3
CDR3 DNA: TGTGCCAGCAGCCGACAGGGAGGAGGTGGAAACACCATATATTTT
CDR3 protein: CASSRQGGGGNTIYF

D gene: TRBD1
V gene: TRBV6-5
CDR3 length: 15
clone size: many
J gene: TRBJ1-1
CDR3 DNA: TGTGCCAGCAGTTACCGGACAGGGGTGAACACTGAAGCTTTCTTT
CDR3 protein: CASSYRTGVNTEAFF

D gene: -
V gene: TRBV11-3
CDR3 length: 15
clone size: few
J gene: TRBJ2-7
CDR3 DNA: TGTGCCAGCAGTTCAGACGCCGGAGCCTCCTACGAGCAGTACTTC
CDR3 protein: CASSSDAGASYEQYF

D gene: -
V gene: TRBV20-1
CDR3 length: 12
clone size: many
J gene: TRBJ2-7
CDR3 DNA: TGCAGTGCTAGCAGCGATCCCTACGAGCAGTACTTC
CDR3 protein: CSASSDPYEQYF

D gene: -
V gene: TRBV5-1
CDR3 length: 14
clone size: few
J gene: TRBJ2-1
CDR3 DNA: TGCGCCAGCAGCTTGAAGGACAGTAACAATGAGCAGTTCTTC
CDR3 protein: CASSLKDSNNEQFF

D gene: TRBD1
V gene: TRBV25-1
CDR3 length: 14
clone size: many
J gene: TRBJ1-2
CDR3 DNA: TGTGCCAGCAGTGAAGGGACAGGGTCATATGGCTACACCTTC
CDR3 protein: CASSEGTGSYGYTF

D gene: -
V gene: TRBV7-2
CDR3 length: 17
clone size: -
J gene: TRBJ2-6
CDR3 DNA: TGTGCCAGCAGCTTAGGGATCTCTTCCTCTGGGGCCAACGTCCTGACTTTC
CDR3 protein: CASSLGISSSGANVLTF

D gene: -
V gene: TRBV7-2
CDR3 length: 15
clone size: many
J gene: TRBJ1-6
CDR3 DNA: TGTGCCAGCAGCTTAAGACTTGGGTCCAATTCACCCCTCCACTTT
CDR3 protein: CASSLRLGSNSPLHF

D gene: -
V gene: TRBV12-3/TRBV12-4
CDR3 length: 12
clone size: many
J gene: TRBJ2-1
CDR3 DNA: TGTGCCAGCAGTTTAAAGCCCCCTACGCAGTTCTTC
CDR3 protein: CASSLKPPTQFF

D gene: TRBD2
V gene: TRBV7-9
CDR3 length: 13
clone size: -
J gene: TRBJ2-1
CDR3 DNA: TGTGCCAGCAACCTAGCGGGAGGTAATGAGCAGTTCTTC
CDR3 protein: CASNLAGGNEQFF

D gene: -
V gene: TRBV5-5
CDR3 length: 12
clone size: -
J gene: TRBJ2-7
CDR3 DNA: TGTGCCAGCAGCCGCAACTTCGCCGAGCAGTACTTC
CDR3 protein: CASSRNFAEQYF

D gene: -
V gene: TRBV12-3/TRBV12-4
CDR3 length: 12
clone size: many
J gene: TRBJ2-1
CDR3 DNA: TGTGCCAGCAGTCCATCGACTAGATTCCAGTTCTTC
CDR3 protein: CASSPSTRFQFF

D gene: -
V gene: TRBV5-1
CDR3 length: 16
clone size: -
J gene: TRBJ2-6
CDR3 DNA: TGCGCCAGCAGCTTGTATCAGCGCCCTGGGGCCAACGTCCTGACTTTC
CDR3 protein: CASSLYQRPGANVLTF

D gene: TRBD1
V gene: TRBV5-1
CDR3 length: 12
clone size: -
J gene: TRBJ2-1
CDR3 DNA: TGCGCCAGCAGCTGGAGGACAGGGGAACAGTTCTTC
CDR3 protein: CASSWRTGEQFF

D gene: TRBD1
V gene: TRBV15
CDR3 length: 21
clone size: -
J gene: TRBJ2-2
CDR3 DNA: TGTGCCACCAGCAGGGCGGGACAGGGGGCGATTCGAACACCGGGGGCACTCCAGCTGTTTTTT
CDR3 protein: CATSRAGQGAIRTPGALQLFF

D gene: TRBD1
V gene: TRBV5-1
CDR3 length: 15
clone size: -
J gene: TRBJ2-3
CDR3 DNA: TGCGCCAGCAGCTTCGACAGGGGGCTGGAAGATACGCAGTATTTT
CDR3 protein: CASSFDRGLEDTQYF

D gene: TRBD1
V gene: TRBV12-3/TRBV12-4
CDR3 length: 15
clone size: many
J gene: TRBJ2-7
CDR3 DNA: TGTGCCAGCAGCTACTGGGACAGTCTAACCGACGAGCAGTACTTC
CDR3 protein: CASSYWDSLTDEQYF